This T cell receptor beta chain was recorded in a study of blood T cell repertoires in COVID-19 (dated by TCRdb to 2020 to 2022). Background on the whole study: Collaborator samples came from the United States, Italy and Spain and covered acute and convalescent phases of COVID-19. Where available, HLA class I and class II types were taken from metadata supplied by the sample provider and were not determined by assay-based typing. Subjects who had been exposed to COVID-19, were actively infected with it, or had recovered from it provided the deeply sampled blood TCRbeta repertoires that made up the dataset. The sample metadata nearly always contained a de-identified subject ID, COVID-19 status, age in years and sex. The samples were drawn from two sources: the first 160 participants of the ongoing ImmuneRACE study, and fewer than 1,500 subjects contributed by 6 global collaborators. The repertoires were released in a freely available public database meant as a resource for research on the immune response to SARS-CoV-2. The prospective study material was composed of cDNA or gDNA derived from T cells, B-cell-depleted T cells, or PBMCs. General conclusions and limits of the study: The amount of clinical and demographic metadata varied by source and participant and was provided uncurated.

Collaborating institutions collected whole blood in K2EDTA tubes following their own protocols. For TCRbeta analysis, collaborator samples were shipped as frozen whole blood, as isolated PBMCs, or as DNA extracted from either sample type. The immunoSEQ Assay, a bias-controlled multiplex PCR, was used to amplify TCRbeta CDR3 regions from genomic DNA. The authors processed their data as follows. The number of nucleated cells in each sample was estimated from the amplification of reference gene primers within the assay. To quantify the absolute abundance of each unique TCRbeta CDR3 rearrangement, sequence reads were collapsed and filtered. For each sample, productive Simpson clonality was calculated by taking the square root of Simpson's diversity index across productive rearrangements. TCRdb obtained this table from immuneACCESS and retained in-frame rearrangements with V and J assigned. These tables miss some clones; where compared with another copy, unresolved V genes account for less than half of the shortfall, and the remainder is unexplained. V and J calls and clone size are as listed in that table; D and trimming were resolved from the DNA. Present in this sample are about 65,000 clones, approximately 77% of which were seen just once. The top ten constitute about 33% of the sample.

A remark on this clone: It has no known antigen specificity. No per-base quality is available; no much larger clone lies one base away.

The clonotype originates from a human donor in a cohort sampled during active COVID-19. The specimen sequenced was peripheral blood.

Here is the DNA: TGTGCCACCCTCCCGGGACAGGGGAAGGCCGGGGAGCTGTTTTTT. This yields the protein CATLPGQGKAGELFF. The rearrangement combines TRBV6-7 with TRBJ2-2, with 10 junctional bases fitting TRBD1. TRBV6-7 is reported as an ORF; its role is uncertain. The CDR3 measures 15 amino acids from cysteine to phenylalanine. Only CDR3 DNA is held: 45 bases, read in frame from base 1. Unmatched junction bases come to 11, with V trimmed by 10 bases and J by 6 bases.